The sequence of this TCR beta chain was determined in a study of blood T cell repertoires in COVID-19. The CDR3 extends over 15 amino acids. The V and J ends lost 7 bases and 2 bases respectively, with 18 bases between them. The germline V gene encodes CDR1 MNHEY and CDR2 SVGAGI. In the original workflow: Reference gene primers were amplified, and this amplification served to estimate nucleated cell counts. Here immunoSEQ multiplex PCR was the method, and the copy in TCRdb shows in-frame clones only, minus some. That table is the source of V, J and clone size, and D and trimming were worked out from the DNA. Of 270,000 or so clones listed, approximately 88% are singletons. This clone came up a few times.

The sequenced sample was peripheral blood. V usage is TRBV6-5 and J usage is TRBJ2-7, with D perhaps matching TRBD1 (6 bases). This sequence was found in a woman aged 40 to 50 who had recovered from COVID-19. Here the CDR3 reads CASTRGLGATYEQYF. The CDR3 region has the DNA TGTGCCAGCACCCGAGGACTGGGGGCCACCTACGAGCAGTACTTC.